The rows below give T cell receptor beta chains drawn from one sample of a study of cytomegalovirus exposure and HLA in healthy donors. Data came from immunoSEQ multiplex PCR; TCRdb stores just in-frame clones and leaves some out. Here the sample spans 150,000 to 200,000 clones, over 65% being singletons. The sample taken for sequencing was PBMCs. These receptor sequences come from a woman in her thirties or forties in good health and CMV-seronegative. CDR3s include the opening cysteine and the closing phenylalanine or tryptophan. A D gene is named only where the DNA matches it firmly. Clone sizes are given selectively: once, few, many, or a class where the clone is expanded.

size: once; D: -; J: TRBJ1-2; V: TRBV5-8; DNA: TGTGCCAGCAGCTGGAGACAGTATGGCTACACCTTC; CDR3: CASSWRQYGYTF
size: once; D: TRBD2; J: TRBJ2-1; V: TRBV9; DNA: TGTGCCAGCAGCACCGGGGGGGCCGGTTCCTACAATGAGCAGTTCTTC; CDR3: CASSTGGAGSYNEQFF
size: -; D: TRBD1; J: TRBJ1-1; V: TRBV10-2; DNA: TGCGCCAGCCAGAGGGGACAGGGGTACGCTGAAGCTTTCTTT; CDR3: CASQRGQGYAEAFF
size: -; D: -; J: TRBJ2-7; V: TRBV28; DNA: TGTGCCAGCAGTTTAGCCGGGGTTGACGAGCAGTACTTC; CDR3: CASSLAGVDEQYF
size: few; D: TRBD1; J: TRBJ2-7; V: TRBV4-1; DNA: TGCGCCAGCAGCCGATCGGACAGGGTAAACGAGCAGTACTTC; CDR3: CASSRSDRVNEQYF
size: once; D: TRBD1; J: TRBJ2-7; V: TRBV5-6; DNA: TGTGCCAGCAGCGGGCCGGGACAGGGATCCTACGAGCAGTACTTC; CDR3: CASSGPGQGSYEQYF
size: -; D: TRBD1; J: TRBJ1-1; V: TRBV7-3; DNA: TGTGCCAGCAGCTGGGGGGGACAGGGCGAAGCTTTCTTT; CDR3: CASSWGGQGEAFF
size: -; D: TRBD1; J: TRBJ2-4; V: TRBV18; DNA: TGTGCCAGCTCACCCGGACAGGGGAACATTCAGTACTTC; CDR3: CASSPGQGNIQYF
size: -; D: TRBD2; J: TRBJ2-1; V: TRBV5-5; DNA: TGTGCCAGCAGCCGTCTGGCGGGGGGCCTATACAATGAGCAGTTCTTC; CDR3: CASSRLAGGLYNEQFF
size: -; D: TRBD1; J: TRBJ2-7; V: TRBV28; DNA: TGTGCCAGCAGTCCGACAGGGGACGAGCAGTACTTC; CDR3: CASSPTGDEQYF
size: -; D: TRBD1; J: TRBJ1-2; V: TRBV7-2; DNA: TGTGCCAGCAGCAAAGACCGACAGGGTAACAACTATGGCTACACCTTC; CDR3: CASSKDRQGNNYGYTF
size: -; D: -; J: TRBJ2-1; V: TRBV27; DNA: TGTGCCAGCAGTTCAGGGGGGGAGCAGTTCTTC; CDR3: CASSSGGEQFF
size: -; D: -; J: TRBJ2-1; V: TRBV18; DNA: TGTGCCAGCTCACCAATCGGGGCCTACAATGAGCAGTTCTTC; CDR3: CASSPIGAYNEQFF
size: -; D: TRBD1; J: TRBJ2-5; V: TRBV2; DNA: TGTGCCAGCAGTCCGGGACAGAGGGAAGAGACCCAGTACTTC; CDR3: CASSPGQREETQYF
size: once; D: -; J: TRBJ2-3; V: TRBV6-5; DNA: TGTGCCAGCAGTTATGGGGGGGGGCAAGATACGCAGTATTTT; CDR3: CASSYGGGQDTQYF
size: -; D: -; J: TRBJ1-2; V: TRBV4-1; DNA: TGCGCCAGCAGCCAAGTCCTTTCGACAGGAAACTATGGCTACACCTTC; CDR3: CASSQVLSTGNYGYTF
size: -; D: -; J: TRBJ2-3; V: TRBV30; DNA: TGTGCCTGGACGTGTGGGCCTTGCTGCACAGATACGCAGTATTTT; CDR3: CAWTCGPCCTDTQYF
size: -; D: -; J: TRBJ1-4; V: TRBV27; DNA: TGTGCCAGCAGTTCCCGATCCACCGACCGGGGAAATAATGAAAAACTGTTTTTT; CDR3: CASSSRSTDRGNNEKLFF
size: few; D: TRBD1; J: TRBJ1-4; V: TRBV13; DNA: TGTGCCAGCAGCCTAGCCGGGACAGGGAATGAAAAACTGTTTTTT; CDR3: CASSLAGTGNEKLFF
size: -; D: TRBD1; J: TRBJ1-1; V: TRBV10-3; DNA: TGTGCCATCAGGGGGACCGGGACAGGGGTCACTGAAGCTTTCTTT; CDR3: CAIRGTGTGVTEAFF
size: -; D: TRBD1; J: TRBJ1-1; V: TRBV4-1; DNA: TGCGCCAGCAGCCGAGACAGGGGGATTGAAGCTTTCTTT; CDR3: CASSRDRGIEAFF
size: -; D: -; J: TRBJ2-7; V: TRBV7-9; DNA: TGTGCCAGCAGCTCAGGGGTTTTGTACGAGCAGTACTTC; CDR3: CASSSGVLYEQYF
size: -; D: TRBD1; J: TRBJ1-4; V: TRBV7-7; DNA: TGTGCCAGCAGCTCATCCCTCGGCAGGGGGTATGAAAAACTGTTTTTT; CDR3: CASSSSLGRGYEKLFF
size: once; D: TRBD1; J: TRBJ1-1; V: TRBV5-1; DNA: TGCGCCAGCAGCTTGGCTTATCGGACAGGGGGGATTGAAGCTTTCTTT; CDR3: CASSLAYRTGGIEAFF
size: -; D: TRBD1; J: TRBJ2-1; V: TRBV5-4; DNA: TGTGCCAGCAGCTTGGGGACAGGGGACGGGAATGAGCAGTTCTTC; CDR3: CASSLGTGDGNEQFF
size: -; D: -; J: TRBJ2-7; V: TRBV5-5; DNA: TGTGCCAGCAGCAATGGACAGTCCTACGAGCAGTACTTC; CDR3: CASSNGQSYEQYF
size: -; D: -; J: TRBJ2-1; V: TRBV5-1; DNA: TGCGCCAGCAGCTGGGCCGGGCGGGGGCCGCTTGGGGATGAGCAGTTCTTC; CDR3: CASSWAGRGPLGDEQFF
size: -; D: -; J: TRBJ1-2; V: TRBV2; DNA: TGTGCCGTACCGGGAGGCGGGACGGTAGGCTATGGCTACACCTTC; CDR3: CAVPGGGTVGYGYTF
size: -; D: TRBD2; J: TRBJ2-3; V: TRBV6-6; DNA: TGTGCCAGCAGTTACGGGCGGGAGGCAGATACGCAGTATTTT; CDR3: CASSYGREADTQYF
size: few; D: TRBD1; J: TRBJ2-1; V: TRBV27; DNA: TGTGCCAGCAGTACCGACAGGGAGAGGTACAATGAGCAGTTCTTC; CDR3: CASSTDRERYNEQFF
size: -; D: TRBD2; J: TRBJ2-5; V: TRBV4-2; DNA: TGTGCCAGCAGCCAAGATACTGGGCTAGCGGAAGAGACCCAGTACTTC; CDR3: CASSQDTGLAEETQYF
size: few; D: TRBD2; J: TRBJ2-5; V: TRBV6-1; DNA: TGTGCCAGCAGTCAGGCTAGCGGGAGACAAGAGACCCAGTACTTC; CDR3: CASSQASGRQETQYF
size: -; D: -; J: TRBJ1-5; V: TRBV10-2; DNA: TGCGCCAGCAGGCCAACAGGGATAGGACCCCAGCATTTT; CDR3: CASRPTGIGPQHF
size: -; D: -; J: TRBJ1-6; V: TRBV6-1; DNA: TGTGCCAGCAAGCCGACAGAGAGTTATAATTCACCCCTCCACTTT; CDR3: CASKPTESYNSPLHF
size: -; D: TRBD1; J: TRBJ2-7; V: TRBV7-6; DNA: TGTGCCAGCACCAACCCAACCGGGACAGGGGAAAACGAGCAGTACTTC; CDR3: CASTNPTGTGENEQYF
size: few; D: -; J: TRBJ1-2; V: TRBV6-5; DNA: TGTGCCAGCAGTCTCTTTGGTCCGGACTATGGCTACACCTTC; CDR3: CASSLFGPDYGYTF
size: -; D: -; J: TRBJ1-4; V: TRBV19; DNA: TGTGCCAGTAGTATAGCCCTCGCGCTTTTCGGTGAAAAACTGTTTTTT; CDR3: CASSIALALFGEKLFF
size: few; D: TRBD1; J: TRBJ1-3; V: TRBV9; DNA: TGTGCCAGCAGCGCACCAGGACAGGCGAGCTCTGGAAACACCATATATTTT; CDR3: CASSAPGQASSGNTIYF
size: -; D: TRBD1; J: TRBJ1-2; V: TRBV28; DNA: TGTGCCAGCAGTGGCAAAGGGACAGGGTACTATGGCTACACCTTC; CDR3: CASSGKGTGYYGYTF
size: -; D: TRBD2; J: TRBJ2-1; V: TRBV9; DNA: TGTGCCAGCAGCGTGGGGACTAGCGGGGTTAAGGAGCAGTTCTTC; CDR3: CASSVGTSGVKEQFF
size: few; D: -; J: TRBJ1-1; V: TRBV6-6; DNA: TGTGCCAGCAAAAGGGACACCTCAATAATGAACACTGAAGCTTTCTTT; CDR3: CASKRDTSIMNTEAFF
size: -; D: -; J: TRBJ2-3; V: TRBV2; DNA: TGTGCCAGCGGGGGCCTTAACCCCACAGATACGCAGTATTTT; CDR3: CASGGLNPTDTQYF
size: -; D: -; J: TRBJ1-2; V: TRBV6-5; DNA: TGTGCCAGCAGTGGTCCAGGGAACTATGGCTACACCTTC; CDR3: CASSGPGNYGYTF
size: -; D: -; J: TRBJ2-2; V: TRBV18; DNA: TGTGCCAGCTCACCAGACAGGAACACCGGGGAGCTGTTTTTT; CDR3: CASSPDRNTGELFF
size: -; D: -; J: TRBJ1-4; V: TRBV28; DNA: TGTGCCAGCACCCGCGGGGGGGCGAGGGAAAAACTGTTTTTT; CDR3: CASTRGGAREKLFF
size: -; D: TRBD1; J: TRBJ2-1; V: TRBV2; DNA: TGTGCCAGCCTGGACAGGGGCAATGAGCAGTTCTTC; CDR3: CASLDRGNEQFF
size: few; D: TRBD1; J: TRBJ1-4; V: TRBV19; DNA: TGTGCCAGTAGTCCGACAGGGACTAATGAAAAACTGTTTTTT; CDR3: CASSPTGTNEKLFF
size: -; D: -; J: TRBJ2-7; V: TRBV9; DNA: TGTGCCAGCAGCGTAGCCCCAGGACAGTACGAGCAGTACTTC; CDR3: CASSVAPGQYEQYF
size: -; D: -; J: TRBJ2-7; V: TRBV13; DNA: TGTGCCAGCAGCTTGTCAGGAGGCGAGCAGTACTTC; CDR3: CASSLSGGEQYF
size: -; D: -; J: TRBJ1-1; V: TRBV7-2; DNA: TGTGCCAGCAGCTTAGTCAGGAACACTGAAGCTTTCTTT; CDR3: CASSLVRNTEAFF
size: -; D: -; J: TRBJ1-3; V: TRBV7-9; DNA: TGTGCCAGCAGCTCCTGGGGGGGAAGTGGAAACACCATATATTTT; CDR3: CASSSWGGSGNTIYF
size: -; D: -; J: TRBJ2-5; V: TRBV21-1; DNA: TGTGCCAGCAGCCCTCGGGACAGGGGAAGAATGGGAGAGACCCAGTACTTC; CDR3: CASSPRDRGRMGETQYF
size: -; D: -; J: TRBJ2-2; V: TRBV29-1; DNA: TGCAGCGTTACTAGCCAGGGTTCCGGGGAGCTGTTTTTT; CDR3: CSVTSQGSGELFF
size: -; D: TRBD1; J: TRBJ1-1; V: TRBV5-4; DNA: TGTGCCAGCAGCTCCAGACAGGGTCTCACTGAAGCTTTCTTT; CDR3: CASSSRQGLTEAFF